This T cell receptor beta chain was recovered during a study of beta chain features in type 1 diabetes. Overall study findings and caveats: PCR might favor shorter templates, but any such skew would affect patients and controls equally. In all four CD4+ subsets, TCRB CDR3 length was significantly, moderately reduced in type 1 diabetes. Diminished insertions and augmented deletions at VDJ junctions characterized type 1 diabetes patients.

A remark on this clone: Its specificity is unknown.

CD4+ cells of the naive, central memory, regulatory and stem cell-like memory types were sorted via CD45RO/CCR7/CD25/CD127/CD95/CD27. Expressed TCRB transcripts were sequenced because the entire RNA isolate underwent reverse transcription. Produced via immunoSEQ multiplex PCR; TCRdb's table is partial and in-frame only. Among over 150,000 clones listed, less than 10% were seen once. V was clipped by 0 bases and J by 4 bases, with 12 bases between them. There are 14 residues in the CDR3. Germline CDR1 reads GTSNPN; CDR2 reads SVGIG (reference sequence). The sequenced sample was central memory CD4+ T cells from blood. The origin of this receptor is a man aged 18 to 29 with type 1 diabetes. The rearrangement uses TRBV30 and TRBJ2-5, with D possibly matching TRBD1 (6 bases). CDR3 sequence: CAWSVPGTTETQYF. The CDR3 DNA reads TGTGCCTGGAGTGTACCGGGGACAACAGAGACCCAGTACTTC.